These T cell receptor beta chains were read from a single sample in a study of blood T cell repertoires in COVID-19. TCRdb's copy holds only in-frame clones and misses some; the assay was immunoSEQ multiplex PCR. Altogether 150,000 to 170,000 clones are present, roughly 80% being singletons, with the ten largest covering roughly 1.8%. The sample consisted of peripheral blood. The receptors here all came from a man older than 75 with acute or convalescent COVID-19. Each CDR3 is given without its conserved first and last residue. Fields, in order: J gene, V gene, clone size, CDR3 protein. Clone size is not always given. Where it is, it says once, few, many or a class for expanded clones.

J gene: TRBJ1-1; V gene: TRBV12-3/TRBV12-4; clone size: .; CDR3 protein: ASSFPLNTEAF
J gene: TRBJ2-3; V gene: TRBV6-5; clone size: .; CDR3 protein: ASSRAGTGLDTQY
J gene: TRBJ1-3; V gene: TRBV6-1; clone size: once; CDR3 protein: ASSETGTGVGNTIY
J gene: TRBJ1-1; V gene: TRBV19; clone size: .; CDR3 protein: ASSLKNSRQALNTEAF
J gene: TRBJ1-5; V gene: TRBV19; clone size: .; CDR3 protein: ASMKLNQPQH
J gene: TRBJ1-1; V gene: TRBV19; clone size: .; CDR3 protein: ASSIGGANTEAF
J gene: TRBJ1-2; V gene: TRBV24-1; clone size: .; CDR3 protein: ATSDRYKNYGYT
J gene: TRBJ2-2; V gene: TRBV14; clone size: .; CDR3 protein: ASSPFSGSTGELF
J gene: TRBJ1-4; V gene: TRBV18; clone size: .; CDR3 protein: ASSTGTANEKLF
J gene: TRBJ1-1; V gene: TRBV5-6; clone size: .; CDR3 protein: ASSLYGGQLNTEAF
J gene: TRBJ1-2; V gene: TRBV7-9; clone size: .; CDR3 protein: ASSLVQGANMMAYT
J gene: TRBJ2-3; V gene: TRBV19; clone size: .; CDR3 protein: ASSPGQGPDTQY
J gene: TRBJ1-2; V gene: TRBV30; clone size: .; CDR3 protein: AWSEQGSYGYT
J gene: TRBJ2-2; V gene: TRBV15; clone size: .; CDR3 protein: ATSTAGVAPRAGELF
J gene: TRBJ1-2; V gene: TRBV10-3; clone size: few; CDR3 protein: AISATGGEGGYT
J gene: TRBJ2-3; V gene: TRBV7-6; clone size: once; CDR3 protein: ASSLAPSGVADTQY
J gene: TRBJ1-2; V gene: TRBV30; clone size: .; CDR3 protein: ASTREGGYT
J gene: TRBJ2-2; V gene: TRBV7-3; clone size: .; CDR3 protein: ASSSGLVGTGELF
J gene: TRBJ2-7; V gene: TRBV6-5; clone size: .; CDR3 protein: ASSRPSGASYEQY
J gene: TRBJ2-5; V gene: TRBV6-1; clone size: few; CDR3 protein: ASSDRDSPRETQY
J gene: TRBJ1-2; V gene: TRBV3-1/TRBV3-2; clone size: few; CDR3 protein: ASSQAAQGGYT
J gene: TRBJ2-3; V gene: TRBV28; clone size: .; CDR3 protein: ASRESGGAEDTQY
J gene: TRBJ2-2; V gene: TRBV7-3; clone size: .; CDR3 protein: ASSRFGRGATGELF
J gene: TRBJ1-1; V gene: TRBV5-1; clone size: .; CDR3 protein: ASSLDRNTEAF
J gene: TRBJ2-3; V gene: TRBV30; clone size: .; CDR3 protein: AWSAPSGWTADTQY
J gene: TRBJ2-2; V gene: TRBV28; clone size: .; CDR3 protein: ASSLRQVATGELF
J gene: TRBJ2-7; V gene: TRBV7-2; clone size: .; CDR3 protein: ASSIGQGTSYEQY
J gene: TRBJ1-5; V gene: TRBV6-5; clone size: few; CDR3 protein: ASSHTTGGEQPQH
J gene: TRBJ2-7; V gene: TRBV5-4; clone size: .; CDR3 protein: ATLDRFSYEQY
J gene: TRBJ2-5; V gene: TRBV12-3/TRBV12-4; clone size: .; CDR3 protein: ASIGQGAKTQY
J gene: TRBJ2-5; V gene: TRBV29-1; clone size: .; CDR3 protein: SVAKGSGLYQETQY
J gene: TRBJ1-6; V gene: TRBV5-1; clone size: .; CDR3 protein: ASSSEPGDNNSPLH
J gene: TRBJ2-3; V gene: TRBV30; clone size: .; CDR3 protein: AWASGYRTDTQY
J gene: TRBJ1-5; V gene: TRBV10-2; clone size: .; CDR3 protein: ASSESSQGSNQPQH